The 28 T cell receptor beta chains below were found in one sample sequenced in a study of shared clonotypes between healthy human individuals. Libraries were prepared by immunoSEQ multiplex PCR; TCRdb keeps only in-frame clonotypes and omits some of them. The repertoire includes 2 million to 2.5 million clones, less than 95% of them detected once, and more than 0.35% sits in the top ten. The specimen sequenced was naive CD4+ T cells from PBMCs. Subset described: CD45RA+ positively selected. Every receptor here comes from a man younger than 35 in good health. Some clones in this sample may be carry-over from other donors' samples.

This rearrangement joins TRBV9 to TRBJ2-3; D ambiguous. Germline CDR1 is SGDLS and CDR2 is YYNGEE. Between the trimmed V and J ends, which lost 7 bases and 2 bases, there was a span of 11 bases. The CDR3 runs 13 residues. CDR3 DNA sequence: TGTGCCAGCGGTATAGACCTCACAGATACGCAGTATTTT. It is translated as CASGIDLTDTQYF.

This clone was observed once. The rearrangement links TRBV2 to TRBJ2-2; the match to TRBD2 covers 11 bases. The CDR3 consists of 15 residues. Germline CDR1 is SNHLY and CDR2 is FYNNEI. With V trimmed by 6 bases and J by 7 bases, 7 bases remained unmatched. The CDR3 reads CASSPTSGNNGELFF. The CDR3 nucleotides read TGTGCCAGCAGCCCGACTAGCGGGAATAACGGGGAGCTGTTTTTT.

A few counts support this clone. This CDR3 is also generated by other DNA sequences in the sample. J is TRBJ2-2 and V is TRBV18; D is ambiguous. Trimming left V 0 bases short and J 3 bases short, with 5 bases between. The CDR3 spans 14 residues. Per the germline V gene, CDR1 is KGHSH and CDR2 is LQKENI. The CDR3 DNA reads as TGTGCCAGCTCACCACCTGGCGACACCGGGGAGCTGTTTTTT. Translation: CASSPPGDTGELFF.

Only one count was recorded for this clone. V gene TRBV7-2 combines with J gene TRBJ2-7, with D perhaps matching TRBD2 (7 bases). This CDR3 is built from 18 residues. The germline V gene has CDR1 SGHTA and CDR2 FQGNSA. V was trimmed by 3 bases and J by 2 bases, leaving 23 bases between them. The CDR3 nucleotides read TGTGCCAGCAGCTTGCGGGGGCTCGGGCGGGAGATCACCTACGAGCAGTACTTC. It codes for CASSLRGLGREITYEQYF.

The rearrangement links TRBV7-2 to TRBJ2-7; 14 bases align to TRBD2. After removal of 3 bases from V and 5 bases from J, the junction contained 3 bases not matched to a gene. Per germline, CDR1 SGHTA and CDR2 FQGNSA. CDR3 length equals 15 residues. The CDR3 region has the DNA TGTGCCAGCAGCTTCGCGGGACTAGCGGGAGACGAGCAGTACTTC. Its protein is CASSFAGLAGDEQYF.

The chain joins TRBV7-8 to TRBJ2-3, with D unresolved. CDR3 length: 14 amino acids. Trimming left V 3 bases short and J 4 bases short, with 11 bases between. Germline V CDR1 and CDR2: SGHVS, FQNEAQ. Here the CDR3 reads CASSFLTRPDTQYF. In DNA form, the CDR3 reads TGTGCCAGCAGCTTCCTGACTCGACCAGATACGCAGTATTTT.

The chain has TRBV28 and TRBJ2-6; possibly TRBD1 or TRBD2 for D (5 bases each). V lost 4 bases, J lost 0 bases, and 13 bases lay in between. Germline CDR1 reads MDHEN; CDR2 reads SYDVKM. CDR3 length: 17 residues. CDR3 sequence (DNA): TGTGCCAGCAGTTCGTCCGGGACCCCCTCTGGGGCCAACGTCCTGACTTTC. Encoded protein: CASSSSGTPSGANVLTF.

V gene TRBV7-2 combines with J gene TRBJ1-1; D uncertain. Germline CDR1 and CDR2: SGHTA and FQGNSA. CDR3 length: 16 amino acids. Between the trimmed V and J ends, which lost 5 bases and 1 base, there was a span of 17 bases. The CDR3 is CASSRTVYLGNTEAFF. CDR3 in DNA: TGTGCCAGCAGCCGCACAGTATACCTCGGGAACACTGAAGCTTTCTTT.

The chain joins TRBV6-5 to TRBJ2-5; 8 bases fit TRBD2. CDR1 MNHEY and CDR2 SVGAGI come from the germline V gene. After removal of 0 bases from V and 5 bases from J, the junction contained 8 bases not matched to a gene. The CDR3 consists of 16 residues. CDR3 residues: CASSYSNRGGEETQYF. CDR3 DNA: TGTGCCAGCAGTTACTCGAACCGGGGGGGTGAGGAGACCCAGTACTTC.

On this clone itself: One junction end does not reproduce the germline sequence, and a read error may be involved. The sample contains more than one DNA sequence encoding this CDR3. V gene TRBV5-1 combines with J gene TRBJ2-2; the match to TRBD1 covers 8 bases. The germline V gene encodes CDR1 SGHRS and CDR2 YFSETQ. The CDR3 is made up of 14 amino acids. The CDR3 DNA is TGTGCCAGCAGCTATGGACAGGGCGCCGGGGAGCTGTTTTTT. This translates into CASSYGQGAGELFF.

About this clone: Other nucleotide sequences in the sample specify the same CDR3. The chain combines TRBV18 with TRBJ1-2, with 7 bases matching TRBD1. The germline gives CDR1 KGHSH, CDR2 LQKENI. This CDR3 region has 13 residues. V was clipped by 3 bases and J by 6 bases; unmatched bases: 4. The CDR3 loop is CASSPGQGDGYTF. For the CDR3, the DNA is TGTGCCAGCTCACCGGGGCAGGGGGATGGCTACACCTTC.

The chain uses TRBV9 and TRBJ2-6, with TRBD2 as a possible D gene (6 bases). V lost 0 bases and J lost 8, with 21 bases in between. CDR1 is SGDLS, CDR2 YYNGEE, per germline. CDR3 length: 18 residues. CDR3 amino acids: CASSVGGDPYSGSNVLTF. The CDR3 DNA sequence: TGTGCCAGCAGCGTAGGGGGGGACCCTTACTCTGGATCCAACGTCCTGACTTTC.

As regards this clone: The same CDR3 can be traced to other DNA sequences in this sample. CDR3 protein: CASSLTGASSYNEQFF. The CDR3 coding sequence is TGCGCCAGCAGCTTGACAGGGGCGAGCTCCTACAATGAGCAGTTCTTC. The chain employs TRBV5-1 and TRBJ2-1, with 7 bases aligning to TRBD1. CDR3 length equals 16 residues. The germline V gene has CDR1 SGHRS and CDR2 YFSETQ. After removal of 1 base from V and 0 bases from J, the junction contained 4 bases not matched to a gene.

About this clone itself: Other DNA sequences of this sample code for an identical CDR3. The rearrangement links TRBV6-5 to TRBJ2-1, with 7 bases aligning to TRBD2. CDR1 is MNHEY and CDR2 is SVGAGI in the germline V gene. V lost 0 bases and J lost 0; bases outside the gene matches: 2. CDR3 size: 16 residues. DNA of the CDR3: TGTGCCAGCAGTTACTCTGGCGGGAGCTCCTACAATGAGCAGTTCTTC. It specifies CASSYSGGSSYNEQFF.

The rearrangement links TRBV9 to TRBJ1-1, with 9 nucleotides matching TRBD1. In germline, CDR1 is SGDLS, CDR2 YYNGEE. V dropped 4 bases and J dropped 4; count of bases not matched to a gene: 8. The CDR3 is 15 residues long. The DNA of the CDR3 is TGTGCCAGCAGCCCAAGGACAGGGGAGGGCACTGAAGCTTTCTTT. It specifies CASSPRTGEGTEAFF.

This chain links TRBV28 with TRBJ1-1; D unclear. Germline lookup yields CDR1 MDHEN and CDR2 SYDVKM. V was pared by 8 bases and J by 1 base, with 8 bases between. This CDR3 region has 12 residues. This CDR3 reads CASLAANTEAFF. The CDR3 nucleotides are TGTGCCAGCCTAGCAGCGAACACTGAAGCTTTCTTT.

The rearrangement joins TRBV11-1 to TRBJ2-7; 11 nucleotides align to TRBD2. Looked up from germline, CDR1 is SGHAT and CDR2 is FQDESV (reference sequence). The J segment lost 4 bases and the V segment lost 2 bases, leaving 16 bases of the junction unmatched. This CDR3 has 19 residues. CDR3 DNA sequence: TGTGCCAGCAGCTTAAGACCGGGACTAGCGGCCGAGGGGGTATACGAGCAGTACTTC. Amino acids: CASSLRPGLAAEGVYEQYF.

The genes are TRBV30 and TRBJ1-2, with D perhaps TRBD1 (5 bases). The germline V gene encodes CDR1 GTSNPN and CDR2 SVGIG (reference sequence). V was pared by 3 bases and J by 8 bases, with 19 bases between. The CDR3 is 14 amino acids. The chain's CDR3 is CAWRGDARSGGYTF. Written as DNA, the CDR3 is TGTGCCTGGAGGGGGGACGCCCGTAGTGGAGGCTACACCTTC.

V is TRBV2 and J is TRBJ2-1; 10 nucleotides line up with TRBD2. Germline trimming cut 7 bases from V and 2 bases from J; bases unmatched to any gene: 11. There are 17 residues in the CDR3. The germline gives CDR1 SNHLY, CDR2 FYNNEI. The CDR3 here is CASTPRTSGTPYNEQFF. The CDR3 nucleotides are TGTGCCAGCACCCCGAGGACTAGCGGAACCCCCTACAATGAGCAGTTCTTC. The variable domain in full, completed from reference TRBV2 and TRBJ2-1, reads EPEVTQTPSHQVTQMGQEVILRCVPISNHLYFYWYRQILGQKVEFLVSFYNNEISEKSEIFDDQFSVERPDGSNFTLKIRSTKLEDSAMYFCASTPRTSGTPYNEQFFGPGTRLTVL.

This clone has a handful of counts. This sequence joins TRBV11-2 and TRBJ2-5; no reliable D call. Germline-derived CDR1 and CDR2 are SGHAT and FQNNGV. Trimming removed 5 bases at V and 5 bases at J, with 12 bases between. The CDR3 runs 13 residues. The CDR3 sequence: CASSPGTQETQYF. For the CDR3, the DNA is TGTGCCAGCAGCCCTGGTACACAGGAGACCCAGTACTTC.

The chain is built from TRBV7-2 and TRBJ2-5; 9 nucleotides agree with TRBD2. V shed 4 bases and J 1 base; nucleotides not matched to a gene: 10. Per the germline V gene, CDR1 is SGHTA and CDR2 is FQGNSA. The CDR3 is made up of 17 amino acids. The DNA of the CDR3 is TGTGCCAGCAGCTCCGTCTCTGCGGGAGGGGCCCAAGAGACCCAGTACTTC. Translated, it gives CASSSVSAGGAQETQYF.

The chain employs TRBV30 and TRBJ2-3; 9 bases fit TRBD2. The germline V gene encodes CDR1 GTSNPN and CDR2 SVGIG (reference sequence). CDR3 length: 17 residues. V was pared by 0 bases and J by 2 bases, with 9 bases of the junction left unmatched. For the CDR3, the DNA is TGTGCCTGGAGTGTTAAGGCTGCGGGAGGGTACACAGATACGCAGTATTTT. As protein: CAWSVKAAGGYTDTQYF.

The CDR3 reads CASSSGRPEGEQYF. The CDR3 DNA is TGCGCCAGCAGCAGTGGACGCCCAGAGGGCGAGCAGTACTTC. This chain links TRBV5-1 with TRBJ2-7; maybe TRBD2 (5 bases). The germline CDR1 and CDR2 sequences are SGHRS and YFSETQ. The CDR3 length is 14 residues. The V end lost 4 bases, the J end lost 6 bases, and 17 bases lay between the germline ends.

In the case of this clone: This specimen includes other DNA sequences encoding the same CDR3. This rearrangement joins TRBV5-1 to TRBJ1-3; tentatively, D is TRBD1 (6 bases). This CDR3 is 14 amino acids long. Per the germline V gene, CDR1 is SGHRS and CDR2 is YFSETQ. The V end was cut by 0 bases, the J end by 2 bases, with 6 bases between. The CDR3 here is CASSLAGAGNTIYF. For the CDR3, the DNA is TGCGCCAGCAGCTTGGCAGGGGCTGGAAACACCATATATTTT.

This rearrangement joins TRBV5-8 to TRBJ2-5; TRBD1 agrees at 8 bases. Germline V gene sequence: CDR1 SGHTS, CDR2 YDEGEE. The CDR3 runs to 15 residues. With V trimmed by 1 base and J by 4 bases, 6 bases remained unmatched. The CDR3 DNA reads TGTGCCAGCAGCTTGTTGAGGACAGGGCGAGAGACCCAGTACTTC. Amino acids: CASSLLRTGRETQYF.

The chain joins TRBV5-4 to TRBJ1-5, with 7 nucleotides matching TRBD1. The germline V gene has CDR1 SGHNT and CDR2 YYREEE (reference sequence). The length of the CDR3 is 17 residues. V dropped 4 bases and J dropped 0; count of bases not matched to a gene: 10. CDR3 DNA sequence: TGTGCCAGCAGCCAGGGGGGCGGGGAATATAGCAATCAGCCCCAGCATTTT. As protein: CASSQGGGEYSNQPQHF.

The CDR3 sequence is CASSGQGLFMTEAFF. For the CDR3, the DNA is TGTGCCAGCAGTGGACAGGGCCTTTTTATGACTGAAGCTTTCTTT. J is TRBJ1-1 and V is TRBV2; 7 nucleotides align to TRBD1. CDR1 and CDR2 from the germline V gene are SNHLY and FYNNEI. This CDR3 spans 15 amino acids. J gave up 5 bases and V 4 bases, and 10 bases lay outside the gene matches.

This chain joins TRBV20-1 and TRBJ2-5, with 7 bases lining up with TRBD1. The ends lost 7 bases at V and 4 bases at J; junction bases unmatched: 3. The CDR3 covers 11 residues. Germline CDR1 is DFQATT and CDR2 is SNEGSKA (reference sequence). The CDR3 loop reads CSGGGRETQYF. The CDR3 DNA sequence: TGCAGTGGAGGGGGCAGAGAGACCCAGTACTTC.